This is a list of T cell receptor beta chains from one sample in a study of follicular helper T cells after annual influenza vaccination. Sequencing was performed with immunoSEQ multiplex PCR; in TCRdb, only in-frame clones are kept and a portion is missing. The sample includes about 6,800 clones, 80% to 90% seen only once; the top ten take roughly 0.54%. Source: CXCR5- memory CD4+ T cells sorted from blood, taken 7 days after influenza vaccination. The receptors were gathered from an adult who received the influenza vaccine. Each CDR3 is given with its conserved first and last residue. The D gene is left open where the match is weak. Part of the rows lack a size; the others show once, few, many or a class for expanded clones.

d_call	v_call	clone_size	j_call	cdr3_aa	cdr3_nt
TRBD1	TRBV7-8	.	TRBJ2-5	CASSLMGQGAETQYF	TGTGCCAGCAGTTTGATGGGACAGGGGGCCGAGACCCAGTACTTC
.	TRBV7-8	.	TRBJ2-5	CASSLADTSETQYF	TGTGCCAGCAGCTTAGCGGACACCTCAGAGACCCAGTACTTC
TRBD2	TRBV6-5	.	TRBJ2-1	CASRLAGPSYNEQFF	TGTGCCAGCCGCTTAGCGGGGCCATCCTACAATGAGCAGTTCTTC
TRBD1	TRBV19	once	TRBJ2-5	CASSMTGLGETQYF	TGTGCCAGTAGTATGACAGGGTTGGGGGAGACCCAGTACTTC
TRBD1	TRBV5-1	.	TRBJ2-3	CASSLPPGTGGLTDTQYF	TGCGCCAGCAGCTTGCCCCCCGGGACAGGGGGACTGACAGATACGCAGTATTTT
TRBD1	TRBV9	.	TRBJ2-3	CASSAGTGVDTQYF	TGTGCCAGCAGCGCCGGGACAGGGGTAGATACGCAGTATTTT
.	TRBV7-8	.	TRBJ1-1	CASTLGVNTEAFF	TGTGCCAGCACCCTGGGAGTGAACACTGAAGCTTTCTTT
.	TRBV27	once	TRBJ1-5	CASSLRSGTQGGNQPQHF	TGTGCCAGCAGTTTAAGATCTGGGACACAGGGAGGCAATCAGCCCCAGCATTTT
TRBD1	TRBV2	.	TRBJ1-2	CASIPGGSYRGYTF	TGTGCCAGCATCCCAGGGGGCTCCTATCGTGGCTACACCTTC
.	TRBV10-3	.	TRBJ1-1	CAISDVGLGTEAFF	TGTGCCATCAGTGATGTGGGTTTGGGCACTGAAGCTTTCTTT
.	TRBV5-6	.	TRBJ1-4	CASSLAGSIATNEKLFF	TGTGCCAGCAGCTTGGCTGGATCCATTGCAACTAATGAAAAACTGTTTTTT
TRBD2	TRBV14	.	TRBJ2-1	CASSQEPLLAVSSYNEQFF	TGTGCCAGCAGCCAAGAACCCCTACTAGCGGTGAGCTCCTACAATGAGCAGTTCTTC
TRBD1	TRBV10-3	.	TRBJ1-1	CAISGTGYTEAFF	TGTGCCATCTCCGGGACAGGGTACACTGAAGCTTTCTTT
TRBD2	TRBV5-4	.	TRBJ2-2	CASKTSGRTGELFF	TGTGCCAGCAAGACTAGCGGGCGCACCGGGGAGCTGTTTTTT
TRBD1	TRBV7-9	.	TRBJ2-5	CASSLQGRGETQYF	TGTGCCAGCAGCCTACAGGGGCGCGGGGAGACCCAGTACTTC
.	TRBV28	.	TRBJ2-5	CASSALAKTQYF	TGTGCCAGCAGTGCTCTAGCGAAGACCCAGTACTTC
TRBD2	TRBV19	.	TRBJ2-2	CASIGLAGKFANTGELFF	TGTGCCAGTATCGGGTTAGCGGGCAAGTTCGCGAACACCGGGGAGCTGTTTTTT
.	TRBV10-2	.	TRBJ2-5	CASKPKGGETQYF	TGCGCCAGCAAGCCGAAGGGGGGTGAGACCCAGTACTTC
.	TRBV18	once	TRBJ1-4	CASSPVSRGPNEKLFF	TGTGCCAGCTCACCCGTTAGTCGGGGCCCTAATGAAAAACTGTTTTTT
TRBD1	TRBV5-1	.	TRBJ1-6	CASSQGQTNSPLHF	TGCGCCAGCAGCCAGGGACAGACTAATTCACCCCTCCACTTT
.	TRBV5-8	.	TRBJ1-5	CASSSYQPQHF	TGTGCCAGCAGCTCATATCAGCCCCAGCATTTT